These 25 T cell receptor beta chains came from one sample sequenced in a study of cytomegalovirus exposure and HLA in healthy donors. The PCR ran on 60 Vbeta and 13 Jbeta primers. Assay: immunoSEQ multiplex PCR; the TCRdb copy retains only in-frame clones and omits some. The profile covers over 65,000 clones, with approximately 77% appearing a single time and 7% to 9.5% taken by the ten largest. The material sequenced was PBMCs. The receptors stem from a woman aged 25 to 39 in good health and CMV-seropositive.

The chain joins TRBV27 to TRBJ2-1; 9 positions agree with TRBD2. Germline CDR1 MNHEY, CDR2 SMNVEV (reference sequence). V lost 8 bases, J lost 5 bases, and 10 bases stayed unmatched. This CDR3 spans 15 amino acids. The CDR3: CASAPWAGGDNEQFF. CDR3 nucleotides: TGTGCCAGCGCCCCATGGGCGGGAGGGGACAATGAGCAGTTCTTC.

This sequence joins TRBV4-2 and TRBJ2-2; D is undetermined. Germline CDR1 LGHNA, CDR2 YNFKEQ. Trimming stripped 1 base from V and 8 bases from J, with 2 bases between. The CDR3 contains 11 residues. The CDR3 coding sequence is TGTGCCAGCAGCCAAGCTGGGGAGCTGTTTTTT. Translation gives CASSQAGELFF.

For the CDR3, the DNA is TGTGCCAGCAGCCCGCGATCGGGAATAACCAATGGCTACACCTTC. Residues: CASSPRSGITNGYTF. This chain links TRBV9 with TRBJ1-2; D is undetermined. The V and J ends lost 4 bases and 6 bases respectively, with 19 bases between them. The length of the CDR3 is 15 residues. Looked up from germline, CDR1 is SGDLS and CDR2 is YYNGEE.

The chain recombines TRBV10-3 with TRBJ2-3, with a weak D call TRBD2 (5 bases). This CDR3 spans 15 amino acids. Germline CDR1 and CDR2: ENHRY and SYGVKD. Trimming cost V 3 bases and J 8 bases, with 18 bases left between them. The CDR3 protein is CAISDRGPDGGTQYF. CDR3 DNA sequence: TGTGCCATCAGTGACCGCGGGCCCGACGGTGGTACGCAGTATTTT.

In the case of this clone: The sample carries other DNA sequences with the same CDR3. This sequence joins TRBV7-9 and TRBJ1-1, with D possibly being TRBD1 (5 bases). CDR1 and CDR2 (germline): SEHNR, FQNEAQ (reference sequence). Trimming cost V 5 bases and J 1 base, with 8 bases left between them. CDR3 length: 13 residues. This CDR3 reads CASSLGQNTEAFF. CDR3 coding DNA: TGTGCCAGCAGCCTCGGACAGAACACTGAAGCTTTCTTT.

This chain links TRBV6-5 with TRBJ2-7; 9 bases are a match to TRBD2. Germline V gene lookup returns CDR1 MNHEY and CDR2 SVGAGI. Losses at the gene ends were 4 bases for V and 0 bases for J; bases not matched to a gene: 4. The CDR3 sequence is 15 residues long. CDR3 sequence (DNA): TGTGCCAGCAGTTCCCATAGCGGGAGCTCCTACGAGCAGTACTTC. Encoded protein: CASSSHSGSSYEQYF.

The rearrangement joins TRBV19 to TRBJ2-1, with TRBD2 matching 7 bases. Trimming cost V 6 bases and J 8 bases; bases outside gene matches: 13. This CDR3 is built from 15 residues. Germline V gene lookup returns CDR1 LNHDA and CDR2 SQIVND (reference sequence). The CDR3 sequence: CASRLADELNHEQFF. The CDR3 coding sequence is TGTGCCAGTAGGCTAGCGGATGAACTCAACCATGAGCAGTTCTTC.

This clone was detected once. The gene calls are TRBV7-2 and TRBJ1-5; 8 nucleotides align to TRBD1. CDR1 SGHTA and CDR2 FQGNSA come from the germline V gene. The CDR3 is 15 amino acids. V lost 1 base and J lost 4; bases outside the gene matches: 3. The CDR3, as DNA: TGTGCCAGCAGCTTAGAGGACAGGGCTAATCAGCCCCAGCATTTT. It specifies CASSLEDRANQPQHF.

This clone was picked up one time. The chain recombines TRBV30 with TRBJ1-2, with 9 bases fitting TRBD1. This CDR3 is 12 amino acids long. Germline CDR1 and CDR2: GTSNPN and SVGIG (reference sequence). V dropped 7 bases and J dropped 5; count of bases not matched to a gene: 5. The CDR3 protein is CAFSGQGYGYTF. Written as DNA, the CDR3 is TGTGCCTTTTCGGGACAGGGATATGGCTACACCTTC.

The chain is built from TRBV29-1 and TRBJ1-2, with unresolved D. This CDR3 region has 12 residues. Trimming pared 2 bases from V and 8 bases from J, leaving 12 bases between. Germline CDR1 SQVTM, CDR2 ANQGSEA. The CDR3 protein is CSVEPTAGGYTF. In DNA, the CDR3 is TGCAGCGTTGAACCTACCGCGGGCGGCTACACCTTC.

The chain has TRBV6-1 and TRBJ2-1, with 9 bases aligning to TRBD2. The ends lost 6 bases at V and 1 base at J; junction bases unmatched: 1. CDR3 length equals 14 residues. CDR1 is MNHNS, CDR2 SASEGT, per germline. Here the CDR3 reads CASSAGGSYNEQFF. DNA for the CDR3: TGTGCCAGCAGCGCGGGAGGGTCCTACAATGAGCAGTTCTTC.

The chain joins TRBV6-1 to TRBJ2-2, with TRBD2 matching 9 bases. This CDR3 contains 14 residues. Germline CDR1 is MNHNS and CDR2 is SASEGT. V gave up 5 bases and J gave up 10 bases; unmatched junction bases: 8. The CDR3 sequence: CASSTLAGTLELFF. DNA for the CDR3: TGTGCCAGCAGTACTCTAGCGGGGACTTTGGAGCTGTTTTTT.

The genes are TRBV5-4 and TRBJ2-5; 9 nucleotides line up with TRBD1. V shed 4 bases, J shed 5 bases, and the junction held 6 bases outside the gene matches. Germline-derived CDR1 and CDR2 are SGHNT and YYREEE (reference sequence). CDR3 length: 14 residues. CDR3 sequence: CASSVGTGRETQYF. In nucleotides, the CDR3 is TGTGCCAGCAGCGTGGGGACAGGGAGGGAGACCCAGTACTTC. Looking up the rest from reference TRBV5-4 and TRBJ2-5 gives the full variable domain: ETGVTQSPTHLIKTRGQQVTLRCSSQSGHNTVSWYQQALGQGPQFIFQYYREEENGRGNFPPRFSGLQFPNYSSELNVNALELDDSALYLCASSVGTGRETQYFGPGTRLLVL.

The genes are TRBV21-1 and TRBJ2-5; TRBD1 reflects the table's D call only, with no check against the DNA. TRBV21-1 is a recognized pseudogene. This CDR3 contains 16 residues. CDR3 region: CASSISTRDREETQYF. In DNA, the CDR3 is TGTGCCAGCAGCATAAGTACCCGGGACAGGGAAGAGACCCAGTACTTC.

The CDR3 sequence: CSARRSDTQYF. The CDR3 region has the DNA TGCAGTGCTAGACGGTCAGATACGCAGTATTTT. This chain uses TRBV20-1 with TRBJ2-3; D not certain. The CDR3 sequence is 11 residues long. The germline CDR1 and CDR2 sequences are DFQATT and SNEGSKA (reference sequence). V lost 2 bases to trimming and J lost 4 bases, with 4 bases between them.

The chain carries TRBV7-2 and TRBJ2-1; a weak D match, TRBD1 (5 bases). V was pared by 3 bases and J by 3 bases, with 24 bases between. The CDR3 is 19 residues long. The germline V gene has CDR1 SGHTA and CDR2 FQGNSA. CDR3 residues: CASSFGQTWADNLYNEQFF. CDR3 nucleotides: TGTGCCAGCAGCTTTGGCCAAACATGGGCGGACAACCTCTACAATGAGCAGTTCTTC.

The genes are TRBV7-9 and TRBJ2-3; 8 bases agree with TRBD2. This CDR3 has 16 residues. V was clipped by 3 bases and J by 2 bases; unmatched bases: 7. The germline CDR1 and CDR2 sequences are SEHNR and FQNEAQ (reference sequence). The CDR3 loop is CASSFTSGLFTDTQYF. As DNA, the CDR3 is TGTGCCAGCAGCTTTACTAGCGGTTTATTCACAGATACGCAGTATTTT.

The V gene is TRBV7-9, the J gene TRBJ2-7, with 7 positions matching TRBD1. The germline V gene has CDR1 SEHNR and CDR2 FQNEAQ (reference sequence). V gave up 6 bases and J gave up 5 bases; unmatched junction bases: 10. The CDR3 is 14 amino acids. CDR3 sequence: CASSRQGRIDEQYF. The CDR3 coding sequence is TGTGCCAGCAGTCGACAGGGTCGGATCGACGAGCAGTACTTC.

This clone was detected a few times. The chain combines TRBV2 with TRBJ2-3, with a tentative D call TRBD2 (6 bases). The ends were cut back, 3 bases at V and 0 bases at J, with 10 bases in the middle. Germline CDR1 SNHLY, CDR2 FYNNEI. The CDR3 sequence is 15 residues long. For the CDR3, the DNA is TGTGCCAGCAGTGACGAGCGGGTGAGCACAGATACGCAGTATTTT. Its protein product is CASSDERVSTDTQYF.

J is TRBJ1-2 and V is TRBV19, with TRBD1 matching 9 bases. With V trimmed by 7 bases and J by 2 bases, 5 bases remained unmatched. Germline CDR1 reads LNHDA; CDR2 reads SQIVND (reference sequence). This CDR3 has 14 residues. The CDR3: CASTRQGVNYGYTF. In DNA form, the CDR3 reads TGTGCCAGTACGCGACAGGGGGTAAACTATGGCTACACCTTC.

This sequence joins TRBV4-1 and TRBJ2-5, with 7 positions matching TRBD1. Unmatched junction bases numbered 7, after V lost 0 bases and J lost 0 bases. Germline lookup yields CDR1 MGHRA and CDR2 YSYEKL. The CDR3 consists of 17 residues. The CDR3 is CASSQDPGQNYQETQYF. Here the CDR3 DNA reads TGCGCCAGCAGCCAAGACCCGGGACAGAACTACCAAGAGACCCAGTACTTC.

This chain uses TRBV19 with TRBJ2-2; 9 bases agree with TRBD2. This CDR3 spans 20 amino acids. Germline trimming cut 5 bases from V and 3 bases from J; bases unmatched to any gene: 19. Germline loops: CDR1 LNHDA, CDR2 SQIVND (reference sequence). The CDR3 DNA follows: TGTGCCAGTAGTCCCCGACGAGGCGCGCGGGAGGGCCGTTACACCGGGGAGCTGTTTTTT. Protein product: CASSPRRGAREGRYTGELFF.

The chain couples TRBV7-2 to TRBJ2-4; weak D call: TRBD2 (6 bases). The CDR3 is 16 amino acids. Trimming cost V 5 bases and J 0 bases, with 14 bases left between them. Looked up from germline, CDR1 is SGHTA and CDR2 is FQGNSA. The CDR3 loop reads CASSPEMGGAKNIQYF. The CDR3 DNA reads as TGTGCCAGCAGCCCCGAGATGGGAGGAGCCAAAAACATTCAGTACTTC.

This clone has only a few counts. The chain couples TRBV27 to TRBJ2-6; 9 bases align to TRBD1. This CDR3 has 18 amino acids. Germline V gene data show CDR1 as MNHEY and CDR2 as SMNVEV (reference sequence). After removal of 5 bases from V and 0 bases from J, the junction contained 8 bases not matched to a gene. The CDR3 region has the DNA TGTGCCAGCAGTAAAAGGACAGGGGCCTACTCTGGGGCCAACGTCCTGACTTTC. This gives the protein CASSKRTGAYSGANVLTF.

This sequence joins TRBV29-1 and TRBJ2-5; 9 bases agree with TRBD1. The DNA end is more similar to TRBJ2-7, so the J call may be wrong. This CDR3 region has 12 residues. CDR1 and CDR2 from the germline V gene are SQVTM and ANQGSEA. The CDR3 DNA follows: TGCAGCGCCGTGGGACAGGGCTACGAGCAGTACTTC. This codes for CSAVGQGYEQYF.